These 12 T cell receptor beta chains originate from one sample sequenced in a study of human T cells and chemical hapten exposure. MiXCR, applied by TCRdb to the RACE reads, yields one record per CDR3 protein. The data show about 340,000 distinct CDR3 sequences, with approximately 6.3% seen just once and 8.4% held by the top ten. Stated time point: patch test 1, 2 weeks after DPC sensitization. As for treatment: therapeutic diphenylcyclopropenone sensitization with weekly scalp DPC. This specimen was whole blood, taken in connection with sensitization to the hapten diphenylcyclopropenone (DPC). These receptor sequences come from a young woman with alopecia areata. Some clones in this sample may be carry-over from other donors' samples.

This clonotype came up a few times. V is TRBV9 and J is TRBJ2-4; 10 bases are shared with TRBD1. The CDR3 length is 17 residues. The trim removed 4 bases at V and 0 bases at J, leaving 7 bases unmatched. CDR1 is SGDLS, CDR2 YYNGEE, per germline. This chain's CDR3 is CASSPRQGAEAKNIQYF. In DNA form, the CDR3 reads TGTGCCAGCAGCCCCCGACAGGGGGCGGAAGCCAAAAACATTCAGTACTTC.

This clonotype was counted a few times. Mismatch with germline at one junction end may stem from a read error. This sequence joins TRBV29-1 and TRBJ1-1, with 9 nucleotides matching TRBD1. Per germline, CDR1 SQVTM and CDR2 ANQGSEA. The CDR3 is 13 amino acids. The CDR3 region is CSAETGGWSKAFF. In nucleotides, the CDR3 is TGCAGCGCTGAAACAGGGGGCTGGTCGAAAGCTTTCTTT.

The chain has TRBV27 and TRBJ2-7; 7 nucleotides agree with TRBD1. The J segment lost 5 bases and the V segment lost 4 bases, leaving 5 bases of the junction unmatched. In germline, CDR1 is MNHEY, CDR2 SMNVEV (reference sequence). This CDR3 contains 13 residues. As DNA, the CDR3 is TGTGCCAGCAGTTACGACAGGGCTGACGAGCAGTACTTC. The encoded protein is CASSYDRADEQYF.

This chain connects TRBV15 to TRBJ2-7; D ambiguous. Trimming took 1 base from V and 0 from J, leaving 10 bases between them. The CDR3 totals 15 residues. Germline-derived CDR1 and CDR2 are LNHNV and YYDKDF (reference sequence). The DNA of the CDR3 is TGTGCCACCAGCAGAGGGGCTTCGATCTCCTACGAGCAGTACTTC. As protein: CATSRGASISYEQYF.

The table lists this clonotype with many counts. J is TRBJ2-2 and V is TRBV4-1; perhaps TRBD1 as D (5 bases). Trimming took 6 bases from V and 9 from J, leaving 20 bases between them. The CDR3 is 15 residues long. CDR1 MGHRA and CDR2 YSYEKL come from the germline V gene. CDR3 amino acids: CASRGLTSGIRELFF. CDR3 nucleotide sequence: TGCGCCAGCAGGGGCCTTACTTCAGGGATCCGGGAGCTGTTTTTT.

The V and J genes are TRBV4-1 and TRBJ1-2; 7 bases fit TRBD1. Germline CDR1 is MGHRA and CDR2 is YSYEKL. The CDR3 has 15 residues. The junction had 6 bases not matched to a gene; V was cut back by 0 bases and J by 5 bases. CDR3 residues: CASSQDSETGYGYTF. DNA of the CDR3: TGCGCCAGCAGCCAAGATAGCGAGACAGGGTATGGCTACACCTTC.

This clonotype appeared many times. The V and J genes are TRBV7-2 and TRBJ2-5; D remains ambiguous. This CDR3 comprises 14 residues. The V end lost 0 bases, the J end lost 5 bases, and 10 bases lay between the germline ends. Germline V gene data show CDR1 as SGHTA and CDR2 as FQGNSA. The CDR3 here is CASSLARGIETQYF. Here the CDR3 DNA reads TGTGCCAGCAGCTTAGCACGTGGTATCGAGACCCAGTACTTC.

This clonotype was detected a few times. Possible read error: a much larger clone is one base away. The chain employs TRBV7-9 and TRBJ1-1; D gene uncertain. The CDR3 is 12 amino acids. Germline V gives CDR1 SEHNR, CDR2 FQNEAQ (reference sequence). The V end was cut by 5 bases, the J end by 2 bases, with 6 bases between. This CDR3 is CASSIINTEAFF. CDR3 DNA: TGTGCCAGCAGCATTATAAACACTGAAGCTTTCTTT.

This clonotype was recorded many times. J is TRBJ2-5 and V is TRBV7-9; no firm D call. The germline V gene has CDR1 SEHNR and CDR2 FQNEAQ (reference sequence). Trimming pared 4 bases from V and 4 bases from J, leaving 10 bases between. There are 13 residues in the CDR3. CDR3 sequence reads: CASSYPGAETQYF. DNA for the CDR3: TGTGCCAGCAGCTATCCCGGAGCAGAGACCCAGTACTTC.

This clonotype was observed a few times. V usage is TRBV6-2 or TRBV6-3 and J usage is TRBJ1-2, with TRBD1 identical over 11 bases. CDR1 MNHEY and CDR2 SVGEGT come from the germline V gene. This CDR3 is built from 16 residues. V lost 2 bases to trimming and J lost 5 bases; unmatched junction nucleotides: 7. Here the CDR3 reads CASSYPGQGAGYGYTF. CDR3 nucleotides: TGTGCCAGCAGTTACCCTGGACAGGGGGCAGGATATGGCTACACCTTC.

This clonotype was counted a single time. This chain joins TRBV12-3 or TRBV12-4 and TRBJ1-1; TRBD1 matches at 7 bases. The CDR3 loop spans 13 amino acids. Germline trimming cut 9 bases from V and 1 base from J; bases unmatched to any gene: 5. CDR3 loop: CASVGTANTEAFF. CDR3 DNA sequence: TGTGCCAGTGTGGGGACAGCGAACACTGAAGCTTTCTTT.

The chain joins TRBV12-3 or TRBV12-4 to TRBJ2-7, with D possibly TRBD2 on 6 matching bases. The CDR3 has 15 residues. The V end lost 1 base, the J end lost 2 bases, and 12 bases lay between the germline ends. The CDR3 DNA is TGTGCCAGCAGTTTAGGTCGGGGGTCCACCTACGAGCAGTACTTC. This encodes CASSLGRGSTYEQYF.